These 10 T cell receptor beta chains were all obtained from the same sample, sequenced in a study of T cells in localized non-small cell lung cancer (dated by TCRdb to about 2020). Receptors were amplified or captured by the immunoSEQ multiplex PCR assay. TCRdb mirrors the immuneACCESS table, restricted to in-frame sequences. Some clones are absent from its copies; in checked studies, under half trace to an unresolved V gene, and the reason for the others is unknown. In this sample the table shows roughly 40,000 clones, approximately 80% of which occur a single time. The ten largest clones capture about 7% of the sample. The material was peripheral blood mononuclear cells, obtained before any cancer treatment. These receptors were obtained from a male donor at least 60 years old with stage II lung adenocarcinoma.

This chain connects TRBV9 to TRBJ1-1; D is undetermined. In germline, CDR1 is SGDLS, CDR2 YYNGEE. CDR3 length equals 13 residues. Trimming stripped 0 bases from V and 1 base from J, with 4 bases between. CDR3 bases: TGTGCCAGCAGCGTAGACTGGAACACTGAAGCTTTCTTT. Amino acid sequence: CASSVDWNTEAFF.

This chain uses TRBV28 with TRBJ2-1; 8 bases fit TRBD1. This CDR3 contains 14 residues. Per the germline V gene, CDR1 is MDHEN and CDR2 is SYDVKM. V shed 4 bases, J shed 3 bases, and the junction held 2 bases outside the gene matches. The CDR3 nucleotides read TGTGCCAGCAGTTCAGGGGGCCTCTACAATGAGCAGTTCTTC. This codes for CASSSGGLYNEQFF.

CDR3 DNA sequence: TGTGCCTGGTCCGGGAGTTATGGCTACACCTTC. Its translation is CAWSGSYGYTF. The rearrangement joins TRBV30 to TRBJ1-2; no definite D call. Germline-derived CDR1 and CDR2 are GTSNPN and SVGIG (reference sequence). V was pared by 5 bases and J by 5 bases, with 9 bases between. The CDR3 extends over 11 amino acids.

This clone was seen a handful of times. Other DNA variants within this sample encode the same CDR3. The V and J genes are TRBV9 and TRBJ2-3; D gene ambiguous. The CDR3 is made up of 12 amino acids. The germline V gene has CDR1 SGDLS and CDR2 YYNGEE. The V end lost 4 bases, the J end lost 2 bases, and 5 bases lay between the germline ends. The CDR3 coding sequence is TGTGCCAGCAGCCCCGACACAGATACGCAGTATTTT. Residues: CASSPDTDTQYF. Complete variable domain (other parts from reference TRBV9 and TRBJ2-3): DSGVTQTPKHLITATGQRVTLRCSPRSGDLSVYWYQQSLDQGLQFLIQYYNGEERAKGNILERFSAQQFPDLHSELNLSSLELGDSALYFCASSPDTDTQYFGPGTRLTVL.

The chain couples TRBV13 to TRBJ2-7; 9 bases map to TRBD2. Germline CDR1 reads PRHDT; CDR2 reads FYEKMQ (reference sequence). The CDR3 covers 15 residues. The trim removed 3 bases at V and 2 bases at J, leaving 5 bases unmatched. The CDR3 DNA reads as TGTGCCAGCAGCTTCATAGCGGGAGCCGCCTACGAGCAGTACTTC. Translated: CASSFIAGAAYEQYF.

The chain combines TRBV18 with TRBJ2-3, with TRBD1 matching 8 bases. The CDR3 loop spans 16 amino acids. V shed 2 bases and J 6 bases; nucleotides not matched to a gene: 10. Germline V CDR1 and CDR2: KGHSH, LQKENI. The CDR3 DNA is TGTGCCAGCTCACCAGGGGCGGCAGGGGGCCGGGATACGCAGTATTTT. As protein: CASSPGAAGGRDTQYF.

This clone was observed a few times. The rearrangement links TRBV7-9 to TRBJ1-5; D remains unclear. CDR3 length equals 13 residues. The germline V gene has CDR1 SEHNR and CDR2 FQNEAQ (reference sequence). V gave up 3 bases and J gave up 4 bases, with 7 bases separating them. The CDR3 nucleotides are TGTGCCAGCAGCTTGACACAGAATCAGCCCCAGCATTTT. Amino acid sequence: CASSLTQNQPQHF.

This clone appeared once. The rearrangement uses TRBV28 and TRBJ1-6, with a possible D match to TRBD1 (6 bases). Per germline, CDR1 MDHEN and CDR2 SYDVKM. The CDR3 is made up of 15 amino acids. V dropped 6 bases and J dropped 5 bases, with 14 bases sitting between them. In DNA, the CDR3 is TGTGCCAGCAGACCTACTCAGGGGAATAATTCACCCCTCCACTTT. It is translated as CASRPTQGNNSPLHF.

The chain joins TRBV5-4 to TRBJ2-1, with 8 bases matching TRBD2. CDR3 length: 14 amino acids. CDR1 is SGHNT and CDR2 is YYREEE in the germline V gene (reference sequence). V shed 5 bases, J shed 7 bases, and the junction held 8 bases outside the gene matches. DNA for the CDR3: TGTGCCAGCAGGGATCCGGGACTAGTAAATGAGCAGTTCTTC. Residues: CASRDPGLVNEQFF.

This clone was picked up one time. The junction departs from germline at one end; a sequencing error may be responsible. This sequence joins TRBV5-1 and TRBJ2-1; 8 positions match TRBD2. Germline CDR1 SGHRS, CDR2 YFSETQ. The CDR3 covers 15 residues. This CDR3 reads CATSRDVAGMNEQFF. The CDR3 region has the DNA TGCGCCACCAGCAGGGATGTAGCGGGGATGAATGAGCAGTTCTTC. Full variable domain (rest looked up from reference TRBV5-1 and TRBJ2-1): KAGVTQTPRYLIKTRGQQVTLSCSPISGHRSVSWYQQTPGQGLQFLFEYFSETQRNKGNFPGRFSGRQFSNSRSEMNVSTLELGDSALYLCATSRDVAGMNEQFFGPGTRLTVL.